Below, 4 T cell receptor beta chains from the same sample are listed, as sequenced in a study of T cell changes during pregnancy in multiple sclerosis. The assay was immunoSEQ multiplex PCR, and TCRdb's table has in-frame clones only and misses some. The profile shows tens of thousands of clones, about 90% of them singletons. The sequencing here drew on peripheral blood, taken in the third trimester of pregnancy. The receptors were gathered from a female donor in good health, enrolled as a control in a pregnancy study.

The chain is built from TRBV4-3 and TRBJ2-2, with 8 positions matching TRBD2. The CDR3 runs 16 residues. Trimming at V came to 2 bases and at J to 4 bases, leaving 6 bases not matched to a gene. Germline V lookup: CDR1 LGHNA, CDR2 YSLEER. The CDR3 here is CASSQKAGERTGELFF. CDR3 nucleotide sequence: TGCGCCAGCAGCCAAAAAGCGGGGGAACGCACCGGGGAGCTGTTTTTT.

The chain joins TRBV19 to TRBJ1-1; D is unresolved. Germline lookup yields CDR1 LNHDA and CDR2 SQIVND (reference sequence). The CDR3 totals 16 residues. V gave up 3 bases and J gave up 4 bases, with 18 bases separating them. This CDR3 is CASSMTGKASVTEAFF. DNA for the CDR3: TGTGCCAGTAGTATGACCGGGAAGGCCAGTGTCACTGAAGCTTTCTTT.

This chain's CDR3 is CASSPDRGLAEAFF. In DNA form, the CDR3 reads TGTGCCAGCAGCCCGGACAGGGGGCTAGCTGAAGCTTTCTTT. The gene calls are TRBV7-3 and TRBJ1-1, with 11 bases matching TRBD1. There are 14 residues in the CDR3. J gave up 6 bases and V 5 bases, and 5 bases lay outside the gene matches. From germline, CDR1 is SGHTA and CDR2 FQGTGA.

The chain recombines TRBV13 with TRBJ1-2, with TRBD1 matching 7 bases. Per the germline V gene, CDR1 is PRHDT and CDR2 is FYEKMQ (reference sequence). Germline trimming cut 4 bases from V and 6 bases from J; bases unmatched to any gene: 2. The CDR3 totals 12 residues. In DNA, the CDR3 is TGTGCCAGCAGCTCTGACAGGGATGGCTACACCTTC. This sequence encodes CASSSDRDGYTF.